One and the same sample provided the 3 T cell receptor beta chains below, sequenced in a study of control samples from healthy donors and cancer patients (dated by TCRdb to 2018 to 2020). The library was made by the immunoSEQ multiplex PCR assay. Entries here come from immuneACCESS through TCRdb and include only in-frame sequences with V and J called. Some clones fail to appear in such tables; in the studies checked, an unresolved V gene covers under half of the shortfall, and the cause of the remainder is unknown. The sample data list about 140,000 clones, and approximately 94% of these were observed just once. Around 13% of the sample goes to the ten largest clones. The sample taken for sequencing was blood. The receptors originated from a man aged 40-49 years in good health.

The CDR3 loop reads CASSSAPTGEFGKLFF. In DNA form, the CDR3 reads TGTGCCAGCAGCTCCGCCCCGACAGGGGAATTTGGAAAACTGTTTTTT. The chain couples TRBV5-8 to TRBJ1-4, with 8 bases matching TRBD1. The germline gives CDR1 SGHTS, CDR2 YDEGEE. The CDR3 is 16 amino acids. Trimming removed 3 bases from V and 10 bases from J; junction bases left unmatched: 14.

The chain recombines TRBV6-5 with TRBJ1-5; D gene uncertain. The CDR3 covers 14 residues. V lost 0 bases and J 0 bases, leaving 3 bases between the germline ends. CDR1 and CDR2 (germline): MNHEY, SVGAGI. Here the CDR3 DNA reads TGTGCCAGCAGTTACTCATCTAGCAATCAGCCCCAGCATTTT. It yields the protein CASSYSSSNQPQHF.

The V gene is TRBV7-9, the J gene TRBJ1-2; 9 bases agree with TRBD1. Germline V gene lookup returns CDR1 SEHNR and CDR2 FQNEAQ (reference sequence). Unmatched junction bases numbered 6, after V lost 3 bases and J lost 4 bases. CDR3 length equals 15 residues. CDR3 in DNA: TGTGCCAGCAGCTTCGGACAGGGGAGTTTCTATGGCTACACCTTC. As protein: CASSFGQGSFYGYTF.